Following are 2 T cell receptor beta chains from one sample sequenced in a study of blood T cell repertoires in COVID-19. This table comes from immunoSEQ multiplex PCR, and its TCRdb copy is limited to in-frame clones, with some not included. The repertoire consists of 650,000 to 800,000 clones, with more than 80% occurring once and the leading ten covering roughly 0.25%. The sequencing sample was made of peripheral blood. Receptor source: a young woman with acute or convalescent COVID-19.

The rearrangement uses TRBV9 and TRBJ2-1; possible D gene TRBD1, 5 bases. The CDR3 totals 15 residues. The germline CDR1 and CDR2 sequences are SGDLS and YYNGEE. Trimming took off 4 bases at V and 3 bases at J, with 14 bases between the two ends. Here the CDR3 DNA reads TGTGCCAGCAGCTACCAGGGCACCAGCTACAATGAGCAGTTCTTC. Its translation: CASSYQGTSYNEQFF. The full variable domain, its missing parts supplied by reference TRBV9 and TRBJ2-1, is DSGVTQTPKHLITATGQRVTLRCSPRSGDLSVYWYQQSLDQGLQFLIQYYNGEERAKGNILERFSAQQFPDLHSELNLSSLELGDSALYFCASSYQGTSYNEQFFGPGTRLTVL.

In this sample, this clone turned up once. This chain uses TRBV5-1 with TRBJ1-6; D is possibly TRBD1 (6 bases). This CDR3 is 15 amino acids long. Germline V gene lookup returns CDR1 SGHRS and CDR2 YFSETQ. Trimming took 4 bases from V and 10 from J, leaving 18 bases between them. CDR3 DNA sequence: TGCGCCAGCAGCCAGGGGTCAGGGAACGGGTCACCCCTCCACTTT. It codes for CASSQGSGNGSPLHF.